Shown below are 3 T cell receptor beta chains from a single sample sequenced in a study of Ad26.COV2.S vaccination and SARS-CoV-2 variants. Assay used: immunoSEQ multiplex PCR; TCRdb lists only in-frame clones, some missing. Seen here are more than 300,000 clones, about 89% observed once, and the top ten hold about 4.6%. Treatment defined: around 19 received Ad26.COV2.S at low or high dose, single or two shots; about 5 received placebo; per-sample allocation not given. Samples came from day 63 after the first vaccine or placebo injection. This specimen was peripheral blood, taken in a trial of Ad26.COV2.S vaccine versus placebo. All receptors come from a person between 18 and 60 years old who received the Ad26.COV2.S COVID-19 vaccine or a placebo.

V and J are TRBV18 and TRBJ1-1, with no clear D. The CDR3 sequence is 15 residues long. Deletions cut 0 bases from V and 1 base from J, with 9 bases between. Germline CDR1 KGHSH, CDR2 LQKENI. The CDR3 spells CASSPPAAENTEAFF. The CDR3 DNA reads TGTGCCAGCTCACCACCTGCAGCGGAGAACACTGAAGCTTTCTTT.

This clone was seen only once. V gene TRBV7-8 combines with J gene TRBJ2-3; the D gene is possibly TRBD2 (5 bases). Germline assignment: CDR1 SGHVS and CDR2 FQNEAQ. V was trimmed by 2 bases and J by 6 bases, leaving 9 bases between them. The CDR3 sequence is 13 residues long. DNA for the CDR3: TGTGCCAGCAGCTTACCAGCGGCCGATACGCAGTATTTT. Amino acids: CASSLPAADTQYF.

The rearrangement links TRBV2 to TRBJ2-3; no definite D call. V shed 8 bases and J shed 0 bases, with 12 bases lying between them. Germline CDR1 is SNHLY and CDR2 is FYNNEI. CDR3 length equals 14 residues. CDR3 region: CASGVGLSTDTQYF. The CDR3 DNA sequence: TGTGCCAGCGGCGTGGGCCTCAGCACAGATACGCAGTATTTT.